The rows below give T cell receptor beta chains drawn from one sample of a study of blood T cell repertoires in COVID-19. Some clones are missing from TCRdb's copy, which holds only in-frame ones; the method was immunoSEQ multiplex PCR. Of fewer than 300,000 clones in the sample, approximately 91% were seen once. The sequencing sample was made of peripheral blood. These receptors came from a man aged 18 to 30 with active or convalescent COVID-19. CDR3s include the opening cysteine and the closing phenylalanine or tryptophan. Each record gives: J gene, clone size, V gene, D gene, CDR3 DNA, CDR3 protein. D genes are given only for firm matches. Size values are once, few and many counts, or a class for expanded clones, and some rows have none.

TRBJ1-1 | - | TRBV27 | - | TGTGCCAGCAGTTTATCCCCAGCTAGCATCACTGAAGCTTTCTTT | CASSLSPASITEAFF
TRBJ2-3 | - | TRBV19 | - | TGTGCCAGTAGTATAGAGCCTAGCGCCCCAGATACGCAGTATTTT | CASSIEPSAPDTQYF
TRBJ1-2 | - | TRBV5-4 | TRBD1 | TGTGCCAGCAGCCGTCGGGCGGGACAGGGGATTGGCTACACCTTC | CASSRRAGQGIGYTF
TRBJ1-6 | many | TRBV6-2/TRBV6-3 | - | TGTGCCAGCAGTTCCGGACAGCCCGATAATTCACCCCTCCACTTT | CASSSGQPDNSPLHF
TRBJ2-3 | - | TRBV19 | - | TGTGCCAGTAGTAGCGAGAACACAGATACGCAGTATTTT | CASSSENTDTQYF
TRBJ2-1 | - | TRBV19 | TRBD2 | TGTGCCAGTAGTATTTCCGGGACTAGCGGGGGGGGATGGTTTTATGAGCAGTTCTTC | CASSISGTSGGGWFYEQFF
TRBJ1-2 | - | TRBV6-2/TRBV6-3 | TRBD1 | TGTGCCAGCAGCAAGACAGGGACTGGCTACACCTTC | CASSKTGTGYTF
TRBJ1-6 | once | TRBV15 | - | TGTGCCACCAGCTCCGACAGCTACAATTCACCCCTCCACTTT | CATSSDSYNSPLHF
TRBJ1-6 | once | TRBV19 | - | TGTGCCAGTAGTCCCTTGACAGGATCTCTCCTTTCACCCCTCCACTTT | CASSPLTGSLLSPLHF
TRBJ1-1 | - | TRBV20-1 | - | TGCAGTGCGACTTCGACGGCAAGGGCTTTCTTT | CSATSTARAFF
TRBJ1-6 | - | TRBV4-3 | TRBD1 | TGCGCCAGCAGCCAAAGGACGACAGGGGAGGGTTCACCCCTCCACTTT | CASSQRTTGEGSPLHF
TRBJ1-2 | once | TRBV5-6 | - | TGTGCCAGCAGCCTGGGGGGCAGGTCTAGCTACACCTTC | CASSLGGRSSYTF
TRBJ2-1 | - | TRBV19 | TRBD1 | TGTGCCAGTAGCCGCGACAGGGGAGTTAATGAGCAGTTCTTC | CASSRDRGVNEQFF
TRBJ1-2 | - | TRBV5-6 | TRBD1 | TGTGCCAGCAGCGATGGACAGGGATTCTATGGCTACACCTTC | CASSDGQGFYGYTF
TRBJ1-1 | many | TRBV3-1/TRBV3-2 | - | TGTGCCAGCAGCCCTGCTGCCAGGGGCGAAGCTTTCTTT | CASSPAARGEAFF
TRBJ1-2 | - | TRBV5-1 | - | TGCGCCAGCAGCATTGATCCAGGCAATGGCTACACCTTC | CASSIDPGNGYTF
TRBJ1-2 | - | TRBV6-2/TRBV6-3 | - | TGTGCCAGCAGTTTGACAGGCCTCTATGGCTACACCTTC | CASSLTGLYGYTF
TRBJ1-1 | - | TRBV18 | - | TGTGCCAGCTCTCCTGACACTGAAGCTTTCTTT | CASSPDTEAFF
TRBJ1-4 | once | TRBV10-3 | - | TGTGCCATCAGTGTCCGGGGGGATGAAAAACTGTTTTTT | CAISVRGDEKLFF
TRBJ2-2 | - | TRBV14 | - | TGTGCCAGCAGTTATCATCGGGGCGGGGAGCTGTTTTTT | CASSYHRGGELFF
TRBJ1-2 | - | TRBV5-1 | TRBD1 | TGCGCCAGCAGCTCAAGACCGGGACAGAGCTATGGTGGCTACACCTTC | CASSSRPGQSYGGYTF
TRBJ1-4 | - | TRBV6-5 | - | TGTGCCAGCAGTTACTCGAATGCTGGGAGGTCCGAGAAACTGTTTTTT | CASSYSNAGRSEKLFF
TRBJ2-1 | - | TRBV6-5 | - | TGTGCCAGCAGCCGGACAGCCGGCTCCTACAATGAGCAGTTCTTC | CASSRTAGSYNEQFF
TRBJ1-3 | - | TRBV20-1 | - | TGCAGTGCTAGTTTCACATCGGGTTTCGGAAACACCATATATTTT | CSASFTSGFGNTIYF
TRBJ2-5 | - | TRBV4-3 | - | TGCGCCAGCAGCAAGGAGGGGAGAGAGACCCAGTACTTC | CASSKEGRETQYF
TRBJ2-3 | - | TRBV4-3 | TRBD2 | TGCGCCAGCAGCCAGTATCCGGGACTAGCGGGGGTCACAGATACGCAGTATTTT | CASSQYPGLAGVTDTQYF
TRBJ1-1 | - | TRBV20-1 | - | TGCAGTGCTAGTGGACAGATGAACACTGAAGCTTTCTTT | CSASGQMNTEAFF
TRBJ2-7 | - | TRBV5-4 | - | TGTGCCAGCAGCTCGTCCTACGAGCAGTACTTC | CASSSSYEQYF
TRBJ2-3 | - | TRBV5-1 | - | TGCGCCAGCAGCTTGTTACAGCTTAGCACAGATACGCAGTATTTT | CASSLLQLSTDTQYF
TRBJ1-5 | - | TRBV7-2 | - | TGTGCCAGCAGCTTACGGGTAGGAGGCAATCAGCCCCAGCATTTT | CASSLRVGGNQPQHF
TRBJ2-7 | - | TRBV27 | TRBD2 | TGTGCCAGCAGTTCTAACCCGGGAGGGCGGTACGAGCAGTACTTC | CASSSNPGGRYEQYF
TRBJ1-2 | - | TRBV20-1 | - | TGCAGTGCTAGTAAGGGAGCAGGTGGCTACACCTTC | CSASKGAGGYTF
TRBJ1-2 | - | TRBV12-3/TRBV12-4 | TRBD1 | TGTGCCAGCAGAGACAGGGGGATGTATGGCTACACCTTC | CASRDRGMYGYTF
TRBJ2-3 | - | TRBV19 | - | TGTGCCAGTAGTATAGATCCCAGCGGAGATATCACAGATACGCAGTATTTT | CASSIDPSGDITDTQYF
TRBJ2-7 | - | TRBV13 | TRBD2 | TGTGCCAGCACCGGGGGGAACTACTACGAGCAGTACTTC | CASTGGNYYEQYF
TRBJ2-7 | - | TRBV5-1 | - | TGCGCCAGCAGCTTGGGGGGACTTCTTTCTGGAGAGCAGTACTTC | CASSLGGLLSGEQYF
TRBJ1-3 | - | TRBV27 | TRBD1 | TGTGCCAGCATAGGGGGCATAATACGGGGCAGCTTAACACCCCACTCTGGAAACACCATATATTTT | CASIGGIIRGSLTPHSGNTIYF
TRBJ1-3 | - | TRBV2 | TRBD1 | TGTGCCAGCAGTGTCCTCTCCTCGACAGGGAGCTCTGGAAACACCATATATTTT | CASSVLSSTGSSGNTIYF
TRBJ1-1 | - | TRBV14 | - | TGTGCCAGCAGCCAACAACAGGGTTGGAACACTGAAGCTTTCTTT | CASSQQQGWNTEAFF
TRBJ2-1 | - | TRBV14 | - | TGTGCCAGCAGTCCCGTGAGGCTAGCTTTTTTCTCCTACAATGAGCAGTTCTTC | CASSPVRLAFFSYNEQFF
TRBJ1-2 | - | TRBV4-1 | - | TGCGCCAGCAGCCAAGGAGTCAGGGGCGGCTATGGCTACACCTTC | CASSQGVRGGYGYTF
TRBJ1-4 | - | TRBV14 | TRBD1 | TGTGCCAGCAGCCAAGATTTTGGGACAGGGGAAAAACTGTTTTTT | CASSQDFGTGEKLFF
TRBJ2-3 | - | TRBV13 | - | TGTGCCAGCAGCTCCGGGGGACGCGGCACAGATACGCAGTATTTT | CASSSGGRGTDTQYF
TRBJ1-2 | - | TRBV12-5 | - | TGTGCTAGTGGTTTGGTCGGGCAGGGTCAATATGGCTACACCTTC | CASGLVGQGQYGYTF
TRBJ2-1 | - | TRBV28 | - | TGTGCCAGCAGACCTCCGGGGGGCGTCATCCCCTACAATGAGCAGTTCTTC | CASRPPGGVIPYNEQFF